The TCR beta chain described here comes from a study of T cell clonotyping in hematopoietic cell transplantation. This CDR3 has 17 residues. Germline CDR1 SGHVS, CDR2 FQNEAQ. Trimming took 5 bases from V and 2 from J; bases not matched to a gene: 9. Whole-study results and caveats: Recipient TCR diversity dropped after transplant; expanded clonotypes rose from day 30 to 180. Broader posttransplant TCR repertoire diversity was predicted by graft donor and pretransplant recipient Inverse Simpson Index values.

The protocol was immunoSEQ multiplex PCR, while the TCRdb copy is restricted to in-frame clones and leaves out a portion. The profile covers 35,000 to 45,000 clones, with roughly 94% appearing a single time and around 0.81% taken by the ten largest. On this clone itself: Its cognate antigen is unknown.

The V and J genes are TRBV7-8 and TRBJ2-6, with TRBD1 matching over 7 bases. The sample taken for sequencing was peripheral blood mononuclear cells. This TCR was sampled from a woman in her fifties or sixties in good health. Some clones in this sample may be carry-over from other donors' samples. The DNA for the CDR3 is TGTGCCAGCAGCCCCTCGACAGGGACAGCTGGGGCCAACGTCCTGACTTTC. Translation gives CASSPSTGTAGANVLTF.